These T cell receptor beta chains were read from a single sample in a study of blood T cells in healthy people across ages. TCRdb itself ran the 5' RACE reads through MiXCR, one entry per CDR3 protein. This repertoire shows 550,000 to 800,000 distinct CDR3 sequences, 21% found once; its top ten account for more than 3%. Sequences were obtained from blood. These receptors were taken from a man aged 65-85 years in good health. Each CDR3 is given with its conserved first and last residue. The D gene is left open where the match is weak. Clone size is given for some rows only: seen once, a few or many times, or a class if the clone is expanded.

V	D	J	size	CDR3	DNA
TRBV20-1	-	TRBJ2-1	few	CSARDPGGNEQFF	TGCAGTGCTAGAGATCCCGGAGGCAATGAGCAGTTCTTC
TRBV6-1	TRBD1	TRBJ1-1	-	CASSEGTGKSEAFF	TGTGCCAGCAGTGAAGGGACAGGGAAGAGTGAAGCTTTCTTT
TRBV5-1	TRBD2	TRBJ2-5	-	CASSLTSGRGTQYF	TGCGCCAGCAGCCTAACTAGCGGGAGAGGGACCCAGTACTTC
TRBV9	TRBD2	TRBJ2-2	-	CASSVAGGMTGELFF	TGTGCCAGCAGCGTAGCGGGAGGGATGACCGGGGAGCTGTTTTTT
TRBV18	-	TRBJ2-7	few	CASSPHADSAYEQYF	TGTGCCAGCTCACCCCACGCTGACAGTGCCTACGAGCAGTACTTC
TRBV3-1	-	TRBJ2-1	-	CASSQDWTATKDNEQFF	TGTGCCAGCAGCCAAGACTGGACCGCGACTAAGGACAATGAGCAGTTCTTC
TRBV3-1	-	TRBJ2-5	many	CASSQSPETQYF	TGTGCCAGCAGCCAAAGTCCAGAGACCCAGTACTTC
TRBV5-1	TRBD1	TRBJ2-7	-	CASSLSGGTYEQYF	TGCGCCAGCAGCTTGTCAGGGGGAACCTACGAGCAGTACTTC
TRBV10-3	-	TRBJ1-1	-	CAIRAGADTEAFF	TGTGCCATCAGGGCAGGGGCGGACACTGAAGCTTTCTTT
TRBV12-3/TRBV12-4	-	TRBJ2-3	-	CASSYRLRTDTQYF	TGTGCCAGCAGTTATCGCCTTCGGACAGATACGCAGTATTTT
TRBV4-3	-	TRBJ2-7	few	CASSQDLSPPEQYF	TGCGCCAGCAGCCAAGATCTCAGCCCACCCGAGCAGTACTTC
TRBV29-1	-	TRBJ2-4	few	CSVLSGTAKNIQYF	TGCAGCGTTTTAAGTGGGACAGCCAAAAACATTCAGTACTTC
TRBV7-2	-	TRBJ2-5	-	CASSLAAGLSQETQYF	TGTGCCAGCAGCTTAGCGGCAGGGTTAAGCCAAGAGACCCAGTACTTC
TRBV7-9	TRBD1	TRBJ2-7	few	CASSGGQGAYEQYF	TGTGCCAGCAGCGGGGGACAGGGGGCCTACGAGCAGTACTTC
TRBV3-1	TRBD2	TRBJ2-6	many	CASSMGLAGAGANVLTF	TGTGCCAGCAGCATGGGACTAGCGGGAGCTGGGGCCAACGTCCTGACTTTC
TRBV29-1	TRBD1	TRBJ1-2	few	CSVDYRWQGERYGYTF	TGCAGCGTTGATTATAGGTGGCAGGGGGAGAGGTATGGCTACACCTTC
TRBV25-1	TRBD1	TRBJ1-1	few	CASSRNNPGTENTEAFF	TGTGCCAGCAGTCGAAACAACCCCGGGACAGAGAACACTGAAGCTTTCTTT
TRBV7-9	-	TRBJ2-2	few	CASSFRGDGTGELFF	TGTGCCAGCAGTTTCAGGGGAGACGGAACCGGGGAGCTGTTTTTT
TRBV7-9	-	TRBJ2-4	-	CASSVTGTNIQYF	TGTGCCAGCAGCGTAACAGGGACCAACATTCAGTACTTC
TRBV4-1	TRBD1	TRBJ2-7	-	CASSRDRVGEQYF	TGCGCCAGCAGCCGGGACAGGGTGGGCGAGCAGTACTTC
TRBV11-2	-	TRBJ2-3	-	CASTAGIRSDTQYF	TGTGCCAGCACCGCCGGAATCCGATCTGATACGCAGTATTTT
TRBV20-1	TRBD1	TRBJ2-7	few	CSARDGGTGGSLLYEQYF	TGCAGTGCTAGAGATGGGGGGACAGGGGGTTCCCTCCTGTACGAGCAGTACTTC
TRBV29-1	-	TRBJ2-7	-	CSAGRTSYEQYF	TGCAGCGCTGGGAGGACCTCCTACGAGCAGTACTTC
TRBV19	-	TRBJ2-3	few	CASSIGQDWTDTQYF	TGTGCCAGTAGTATCGGTCAGGATTGGACAGATACGCAGTATTTT
TRBV6-5	-	TRBJ2-1	-	CASSYEGGEQFF	TGTGCCAGCAGTTATGAGGGTGGGGAGCAGTTCTTC
TRBV14	TRBD2	TRBJ2-5	-	CASSQGTSGRTQYF	TGTGCCAGCAGCCAAGGGACTAGCGGGAGGACCCAGTACTTC
TRBV20-1	-	TRBJ1-2	-	CSASWQGLRGYTF	TGCAGTGCTAGCTGGCAGGGGTTACGTGGCTACACCTTC
TRBV7-2	-	TRBJ2-1	-	CASSYPQGPCNEQFF	TGTGCCAGCAGCTACCCCCAGGGACCCTGCAATGAGCAGTTCTTC